One and the same sample provided the 6 T cell receptor beta chains below, sequenced in a study of blood T cell repertoires in COVID-19. Produced via immunoSEQ multiplex PCR; TCRdb's table is partial and in-frame only. Of some 300,000 clones in the sample, around 90% were seen once. Sample: peripheral blood. The receptors were gathered from a man between 65 and 80 years old with acute or convalescent COVID-19.

V is TRBV4-3 and J is TRBJ2-6; 9 bases are shared with TRBD1. CDR3 length equals 20 residues. The V segment lost 0 bases and the J segment 3 bases; nucleotides outside the gene matches: 12. Germline V gene sequence: CDR1 LGHNA, CDR2 YSLEER. CDR3 sequence reads: CASSQDSPDRGYSGANVLTF. DNA of the CDR3: TGCGCCAGCAGCCAAGATAGCCCGGACAGGGGCTACAGTGGGGCCAACGTCCTGACTTTC.

This chain links TRBV13 with TRBJ2-1; 7 nucleotides line up with TRBD2. This CDR3 is built from 17 residues. In germline, CDR1 is PRHDT, CDR2 FYEKMQ (reference sequence). Trimming at V came to 4 bases and at J to 1 base, leaving 10 bases not matched to a gene. CDR3 amino acids: CASSSLISGFSYNEQFF. In DNA form, the CDR3 reads TGTGCCAGCAGCTCCCTGATTAGCGGGTTTTCCTACAATGAGCAGTTCTTC.

The rearrangement uses TRBV12-3 or TRBV12-4 and TRBJ2-2; D not certain. This CDR3 has 12 amino acids. With 6 bases removed from V and 5 bases from J, the gap between germline ends came to 7 bases. DNA of the CDR3: TGTGCCAGCAGGAGGTTGACCGGGGAGCTGTTTTTT. This translates into CASRRLTGELFF.

J is TRBJ1-5 and V is TRBV6-4; no definite D call. The germline gives CDR1 MRHNA, CDR2 SNTAGT. V gave up 5 bases and J gave up 7 bases, with 12 bases separating them. CDR3 length: 13 residues. CDR3 in DNA: TGTGCCAGCAGTTACCGGGAGGGACAGCCCCAGCATTTT. Encoded protein: CASSYREGQPQHF.

The chain uses TRBV7-9 and TRBJ2-1; 13 positions match TRBD2. The CDR3 is 17 residues long. V lost 5 bases, J lost 8 bases, and 12 bases stayed unmatched. The V gene's germline CDR1 is SEHNR and CDR2 FQNEAQ (reference sequence). CDR3 nucleotides: TGTGCCAGCAGCCATCCCGGGACTAGCGGGAATCTAGATGAGCAGTTCTTC. It codes for CASSHPGTSGNLDEQFF.

The sample holds one count of this clone. The rearrangement joins TRBV6-1 to TRBJ1-2, with TRBD1 as a possible D gene (5 bases). Trimming pared 2 bases from V and 6 bases from J, leaving 10 bases between. Germline V gene sequence: CDR1 MNHNS, CDR2 SASEGT. The CDR3 is 13 amino acids. CDR3 bases: TGTGCCAGCAGTGAACAGGGATTGGATGGCTACACCTTC. This sequence encodes CASSEQGLDGYTF.